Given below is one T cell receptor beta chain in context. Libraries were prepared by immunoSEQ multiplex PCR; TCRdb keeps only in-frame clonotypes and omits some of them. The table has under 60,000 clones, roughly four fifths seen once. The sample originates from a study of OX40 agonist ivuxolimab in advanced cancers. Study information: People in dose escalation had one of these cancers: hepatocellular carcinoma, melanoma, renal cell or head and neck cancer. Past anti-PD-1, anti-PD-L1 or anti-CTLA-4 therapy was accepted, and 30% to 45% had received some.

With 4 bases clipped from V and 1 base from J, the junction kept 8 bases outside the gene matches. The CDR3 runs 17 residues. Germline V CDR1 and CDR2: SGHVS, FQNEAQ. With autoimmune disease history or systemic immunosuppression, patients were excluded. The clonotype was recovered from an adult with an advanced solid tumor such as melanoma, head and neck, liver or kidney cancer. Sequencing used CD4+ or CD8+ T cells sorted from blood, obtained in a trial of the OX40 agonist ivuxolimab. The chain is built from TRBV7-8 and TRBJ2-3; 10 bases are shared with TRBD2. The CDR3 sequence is CASSSIRLAGGTDTQYF. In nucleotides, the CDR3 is TGTGCCAGCAGCTCCATACGGCTAGCGGGGGGCACAGATACGCAGTATTTT.